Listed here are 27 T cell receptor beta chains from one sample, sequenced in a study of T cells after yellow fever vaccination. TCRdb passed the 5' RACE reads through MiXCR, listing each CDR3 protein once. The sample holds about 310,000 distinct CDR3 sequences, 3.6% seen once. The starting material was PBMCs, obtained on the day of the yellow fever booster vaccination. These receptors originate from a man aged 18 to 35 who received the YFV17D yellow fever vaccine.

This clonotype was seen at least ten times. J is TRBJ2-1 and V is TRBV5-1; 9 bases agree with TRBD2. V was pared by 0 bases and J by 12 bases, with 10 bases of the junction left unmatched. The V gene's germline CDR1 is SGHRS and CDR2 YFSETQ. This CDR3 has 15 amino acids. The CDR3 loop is CASSLGGTSRVVQFF. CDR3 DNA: TGCGCCAGCAGCTTGGGTGGGACTAGCCGTGTGGTGCAGTTCTTC.

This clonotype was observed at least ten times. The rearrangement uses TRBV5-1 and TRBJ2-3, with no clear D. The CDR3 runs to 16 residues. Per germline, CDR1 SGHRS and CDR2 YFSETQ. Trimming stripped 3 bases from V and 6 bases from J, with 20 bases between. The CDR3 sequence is CASSSFAPSKPDTQYF. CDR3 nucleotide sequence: TGCGCCAGCAGCTCATTTGCCCCCTCAAAACCTGATACGCAGTATTTT.

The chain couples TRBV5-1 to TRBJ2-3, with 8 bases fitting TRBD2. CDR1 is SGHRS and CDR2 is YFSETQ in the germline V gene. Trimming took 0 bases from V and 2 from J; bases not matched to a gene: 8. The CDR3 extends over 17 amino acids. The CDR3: CASSLASAGGLTDTQYF. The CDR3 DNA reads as TGCGCCAGCAGCTTGGCCTCGGCGGGGGGCCTCACAGATACGCAGTATTTT.

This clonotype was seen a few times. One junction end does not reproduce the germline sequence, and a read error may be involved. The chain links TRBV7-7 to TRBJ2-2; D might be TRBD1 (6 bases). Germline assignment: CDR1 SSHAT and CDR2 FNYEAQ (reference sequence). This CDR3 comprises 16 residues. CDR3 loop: CASSTNRVANTGELFF. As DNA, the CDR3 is TGTGCTAGCAGCACCAACAGGGTCGCGAACACCGGGGAGCTGTTTTTT.

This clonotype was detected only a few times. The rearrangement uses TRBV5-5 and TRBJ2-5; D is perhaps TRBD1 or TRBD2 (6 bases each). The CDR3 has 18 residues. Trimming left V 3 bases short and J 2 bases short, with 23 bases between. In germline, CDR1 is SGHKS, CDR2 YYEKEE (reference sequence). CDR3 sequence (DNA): TGTGCCAGCAGCTCGAAAGGGGAGTGGGGGGCCACTCAAGAGACCCAGTACTTC. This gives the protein CASSSKGEWGATQETQYF. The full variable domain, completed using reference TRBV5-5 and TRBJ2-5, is DAGVTQSPTHLIKTRGQQVTLRCSPISGHKSVSWYQQVLGQGPQFIFQYYEKEERGRGNFPDRFSARQFPNYSSELNVNALLLGDSALYLCASSSKGEWGATQETQYFGPGTRLLVL.

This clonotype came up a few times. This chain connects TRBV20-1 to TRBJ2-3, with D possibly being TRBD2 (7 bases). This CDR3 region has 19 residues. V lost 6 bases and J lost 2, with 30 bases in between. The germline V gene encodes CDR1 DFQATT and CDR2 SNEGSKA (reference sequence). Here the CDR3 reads CSAIDVGLINGGPTDTQYF. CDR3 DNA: TGCAGTGCCATTGACGTCGGCCTAATTAACGGGGGGCCCACAGATACGCAGTATTTT.

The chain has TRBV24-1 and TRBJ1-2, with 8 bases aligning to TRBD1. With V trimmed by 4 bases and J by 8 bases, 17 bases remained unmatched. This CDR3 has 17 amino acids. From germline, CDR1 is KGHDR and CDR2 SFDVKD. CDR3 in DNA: TGTGCCACCAGTGACTCCTCATTTAGTCCAGGGGGCGCCGGCTACACCTTC. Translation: CATSDSSFSPGGAGYTF.

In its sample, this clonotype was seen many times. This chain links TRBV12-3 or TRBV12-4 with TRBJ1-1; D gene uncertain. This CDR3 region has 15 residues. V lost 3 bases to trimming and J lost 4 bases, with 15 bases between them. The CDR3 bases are TGTGCCAGCAGTTTTCTACCGGGCACGGGCACTGAAGCTTTCTTT. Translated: CASSFLPGTGTEAFF.

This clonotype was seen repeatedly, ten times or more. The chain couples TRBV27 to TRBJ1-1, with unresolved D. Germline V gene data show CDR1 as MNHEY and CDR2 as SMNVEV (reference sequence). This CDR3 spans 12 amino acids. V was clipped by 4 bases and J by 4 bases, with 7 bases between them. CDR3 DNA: TGTGCCAGCAGTTCCGGGTCCACTGAAGCTTTCTTT. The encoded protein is CASSSGSTEAFF.

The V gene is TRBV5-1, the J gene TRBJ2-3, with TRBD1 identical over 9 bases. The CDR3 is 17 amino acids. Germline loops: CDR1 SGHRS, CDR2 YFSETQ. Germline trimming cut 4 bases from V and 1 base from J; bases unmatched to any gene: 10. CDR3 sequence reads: CASSPYRTGVGTDTQYF. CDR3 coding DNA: TGCGCCAGCAGCCCCTATCGGACAGGGGTGGGCACAGATACGCAGTATTTT. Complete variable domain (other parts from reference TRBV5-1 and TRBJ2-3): KAGVTQTPRYLIKTRGQQVTLSCSPISGHRSVSWYQQTPGQGLQFLFEYFSETQRNKGNFPGRFSGRQFSNSRSEMNVSTLELGDSALYLCASSPYRTGVGTDTQYFGPGTRLTVL.

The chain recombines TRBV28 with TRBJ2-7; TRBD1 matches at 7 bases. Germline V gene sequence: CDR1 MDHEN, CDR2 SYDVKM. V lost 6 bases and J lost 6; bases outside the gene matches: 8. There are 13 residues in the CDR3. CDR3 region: CASRGAGGFEQYV. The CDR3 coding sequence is TGTGCCAGCAGAGGGGCAGGGGGTTTCGAGCAGTACGTC.

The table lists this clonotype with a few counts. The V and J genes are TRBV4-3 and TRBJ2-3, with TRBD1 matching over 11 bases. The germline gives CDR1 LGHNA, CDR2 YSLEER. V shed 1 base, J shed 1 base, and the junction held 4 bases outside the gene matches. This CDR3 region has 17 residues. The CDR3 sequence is CASSQAGTGGGTDTQYF. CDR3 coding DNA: TGCGCCAGCAGCCAAGCCGGGACAGGGGGAGGCACAGATACGCAGTATTTT.

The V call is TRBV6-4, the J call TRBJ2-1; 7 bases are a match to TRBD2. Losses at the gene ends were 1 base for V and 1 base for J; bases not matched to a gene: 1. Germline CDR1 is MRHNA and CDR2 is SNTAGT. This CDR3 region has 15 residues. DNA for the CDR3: TGTGCCAGCAGTGACTACGGGGGGTCCTACAATGAGCAGTTCTTC. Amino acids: CASSDYGGSYNEQFF.

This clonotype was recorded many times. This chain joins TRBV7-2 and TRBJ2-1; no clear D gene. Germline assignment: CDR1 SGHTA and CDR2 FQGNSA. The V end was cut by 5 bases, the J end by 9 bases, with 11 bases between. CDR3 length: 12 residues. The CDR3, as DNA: TGTGCCAGCAGCCGCTCCGGTCGTGAGCAGTTCTTC. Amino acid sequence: CASSRSGREQFF.

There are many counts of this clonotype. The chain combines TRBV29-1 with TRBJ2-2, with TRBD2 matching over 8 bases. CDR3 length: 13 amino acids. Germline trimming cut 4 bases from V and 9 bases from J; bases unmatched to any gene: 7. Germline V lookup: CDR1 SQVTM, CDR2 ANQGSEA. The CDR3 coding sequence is TGCAGCGTTGGCGGGGGGAGGCACCGGGAGCTGTTTTTT. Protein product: CSVGGGRHRELFF.

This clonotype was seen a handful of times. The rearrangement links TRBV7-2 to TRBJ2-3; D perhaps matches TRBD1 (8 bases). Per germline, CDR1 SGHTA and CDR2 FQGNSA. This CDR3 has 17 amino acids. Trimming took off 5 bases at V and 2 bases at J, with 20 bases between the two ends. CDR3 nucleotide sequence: TGTGCCAGCAGCAGACAGGGGAAGCTAGCGGCCACAGATACGCAGTATTTT. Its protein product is CASSRQGKLAATDTQYF.

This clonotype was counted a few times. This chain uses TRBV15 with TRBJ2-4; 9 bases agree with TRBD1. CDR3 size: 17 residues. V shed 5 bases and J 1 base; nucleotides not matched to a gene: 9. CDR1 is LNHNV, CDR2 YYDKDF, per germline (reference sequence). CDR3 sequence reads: CATSGPGQGRAKNIQYF. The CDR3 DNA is TGTGCCACCAGCGGGCCGGGACAGGGAAGGGCCAAAAACATTCAGTACTTC.

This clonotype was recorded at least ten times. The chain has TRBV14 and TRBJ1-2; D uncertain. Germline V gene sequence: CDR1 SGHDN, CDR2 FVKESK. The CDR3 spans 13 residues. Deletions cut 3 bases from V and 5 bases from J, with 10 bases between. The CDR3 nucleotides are TGTGCCAGCAGCCAGACCGAGCAGTATGGCTACACCTTC. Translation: CASSQTEQYGYTF.

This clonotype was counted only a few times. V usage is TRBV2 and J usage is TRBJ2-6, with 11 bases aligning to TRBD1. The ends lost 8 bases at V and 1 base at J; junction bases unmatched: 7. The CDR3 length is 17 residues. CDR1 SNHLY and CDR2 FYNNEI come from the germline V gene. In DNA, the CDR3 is TGTGCCAGCTCGGGGGGACAGGGGGTTTCTGGGGCCAACGTCCTGACTTTC. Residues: CASSGGQGVSGANVLTF.

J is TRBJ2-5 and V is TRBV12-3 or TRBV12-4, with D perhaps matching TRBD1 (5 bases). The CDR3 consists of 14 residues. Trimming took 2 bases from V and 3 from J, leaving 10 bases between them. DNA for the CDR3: TGTGCCAGCAGTTTACAGGGAAAGAAAGAGACCCAGTACTTC. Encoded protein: CASSLQGKKETQYF.

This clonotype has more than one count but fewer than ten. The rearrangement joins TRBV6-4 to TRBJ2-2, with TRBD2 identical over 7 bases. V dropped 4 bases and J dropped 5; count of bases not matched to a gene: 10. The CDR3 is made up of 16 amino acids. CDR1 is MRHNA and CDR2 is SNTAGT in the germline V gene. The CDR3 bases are TGTGCCAGCAGTGTTTTGTTTGCGGGGGAGACCGGGGAGCTGTTTTTT. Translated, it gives CASSVLFAGETGELFF.

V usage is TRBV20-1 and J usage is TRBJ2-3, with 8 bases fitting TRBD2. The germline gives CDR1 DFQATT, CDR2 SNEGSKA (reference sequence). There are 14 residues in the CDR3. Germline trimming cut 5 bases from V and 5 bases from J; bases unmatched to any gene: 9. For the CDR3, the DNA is TGCAGTGCTGATCGGGGGGGTTGGGGAGATACGCAGTATTTT. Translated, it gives CSADRGGWGDTQYF.

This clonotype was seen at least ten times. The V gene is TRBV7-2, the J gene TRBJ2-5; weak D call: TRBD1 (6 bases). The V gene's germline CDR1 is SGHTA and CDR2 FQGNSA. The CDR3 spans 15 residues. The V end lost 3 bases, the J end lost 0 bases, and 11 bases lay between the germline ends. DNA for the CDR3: TGTGCCAGCAGCTTCTCTGGACAGAACCAAGAGACCCAGTACTTC. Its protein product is CASSFSGQNQETQYF. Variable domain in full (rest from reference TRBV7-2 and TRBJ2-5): GAGVSQSPSNKVTEKGKDVELRCDPISGHTALYWYRQSLGQGLEFLIYFQGNSAPDKSGLPSDRFSAERTGGSVSTLTIQRTQQEDSAVYLCASSFSGQNQETQYFGPGTRLLVL.

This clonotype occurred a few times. The CDR3, as DNA: TGCGCCAGCAGCTTGCAGGGGGTATCCTATAATTCACCCCTCCACTTT. Amino acids: CASSLQGVSYNSPLHF. The chain couples TRBV5-1 to TRBJ1-6, with 7 bases fitting TRBD1. The CDR3 has 16 residues. The J segment lost 1 base and the V segment lost 1 base, leaving 2 bases of the junction unmatched. Per the germline V gene, CDR1 is SGHRS and CDR2 is YFSETQ.

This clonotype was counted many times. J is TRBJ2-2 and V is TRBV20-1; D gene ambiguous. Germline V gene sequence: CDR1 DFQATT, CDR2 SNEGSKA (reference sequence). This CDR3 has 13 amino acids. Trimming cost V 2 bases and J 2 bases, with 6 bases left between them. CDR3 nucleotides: TGCAGTGCTAGACCCGACAACACCGGGGAGCTGTTTTTT. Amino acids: CSARPDNTGELFF.

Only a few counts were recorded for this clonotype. CDR3 loop: CASSDPTGSGYTF. DNA of the CDR3: TGTGCCAGCAGCGACCCGACAGGGAGTGGCTACACCTTC. This rearrangement joins TRBV7-9 to TRBJ1-2, with 7 bases fitting TRBD1. From germline, CDR1 is SEHNR and CDR2 FQNEAQ (reference sequence). This CDR3 spans 13 amino acids. Trimming took 5 bases from V and 7 from J; bases not matched to a gene: 7.

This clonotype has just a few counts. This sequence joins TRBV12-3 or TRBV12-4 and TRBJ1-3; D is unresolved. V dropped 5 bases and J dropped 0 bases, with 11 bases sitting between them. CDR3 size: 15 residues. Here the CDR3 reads CASSLVSSSGNTIYF. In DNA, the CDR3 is TGTGCCAGCAGTCTCGTTTCTAGCTCTGGAAACACCATATATTTT.